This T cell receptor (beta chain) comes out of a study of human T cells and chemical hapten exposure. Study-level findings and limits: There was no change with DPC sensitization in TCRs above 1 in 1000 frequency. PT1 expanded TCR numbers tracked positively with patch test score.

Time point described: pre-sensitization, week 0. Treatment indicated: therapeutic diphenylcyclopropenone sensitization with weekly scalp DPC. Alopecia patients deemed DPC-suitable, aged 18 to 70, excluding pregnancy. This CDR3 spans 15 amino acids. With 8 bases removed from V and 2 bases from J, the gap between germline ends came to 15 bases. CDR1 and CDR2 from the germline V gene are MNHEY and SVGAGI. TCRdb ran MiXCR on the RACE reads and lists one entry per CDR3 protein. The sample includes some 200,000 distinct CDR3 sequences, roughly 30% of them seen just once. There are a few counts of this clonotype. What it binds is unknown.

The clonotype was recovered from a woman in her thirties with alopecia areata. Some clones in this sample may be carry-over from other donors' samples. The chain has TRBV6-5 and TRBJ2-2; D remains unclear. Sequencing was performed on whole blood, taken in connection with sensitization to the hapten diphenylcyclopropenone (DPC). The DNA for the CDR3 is TGTGCCAGCGGGTTGGGCACCGTAAACACCGGGGAGCTGTTTTTT. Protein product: CASGLGTVNTGELFF.